These 23 T cell receptor beta chains came from one sample sequenced in a study of CD8 T cells in Susac syndrome. RNA amounts of roughly 0.45 to 1 ug underwent reverse transcription with random hexamers. One entry per CDR3 protein, called by TCRdb with MiXCR from the immunoSEQ multiplex PCR reads. The sample contains fewer than 350,000 distinct CDR3 sequences, 92% of which appear only once. Sequencing was carried out using CD4+ T cells from PBMCs. All receptors derive from a human donor with multiple sclerosis.

This chain uses TRBV29-1 with TRBJ2-5; D is possibly TRBD2 (5 bases). The length of the CDR3 is 11 residues. The V gene's germline CDR1 is SQVTM and CDR2 ANQGSEA. V gave up 8 bases and J gave up 1 base, with 8 bases separating them. For the CDR3, the DNA is TGCAGCACGCGGGTCCAAGAGACCCAGTACTTC. Encoded protein: CSTRVQETQYF.

This clonotype has only one observation. The chain joins TRBV11-2 to TRBJ2-2; D may correspond to TRBD1 or TRBD2 (6 bases each). The ends were cut back, 5 bases at V and 6 bases at J, with 22 bases in the middle. This CDR3 has 17 residues. From germline, CDR1 is SGHAT and CDR2 FQNNGV. This CDR3 reads CASSLRGPGFRAGELFF. CDR3 DNA sequence: TGTGCCAGCAGCCTCCGGGGGCCGGGATTCCGGGCCGGGGAGCTGTTTTTT.

The genes are TRBV12-3 or TRBV12-4 and TRBJ1-6; TRBD1 is a possible D gene (5 bases). The CDR3 loop spans 12 amino acids. Trimming shortened V by 3 bases and J by 13 bases, and 10 bases separated the two germline ends. The CDR3 DNA follows: TGTGCCAGCAGTTTGTCGGGGACCCCCCTCCACTTT. Amino acids: CASSLSGTPLHF.

This chain joins TRBV7-2 and TRBJ1-5, with TRBD1 identical over 9 bases. V trimming: 5 bases; J trimming: 5 bases; junction bases outside the gene matches: 7. The CDR3 contains 15 residues. CDR1 SGHTA and CDR2 FQGNSA come from the germline V gene. CDR3 nucleotide sequence: TGTGCCAGCAGCCATAGAACAGGGGGCGATCAGCCCCAGCATTTT. It encodes CASSHRTGGDQPQHF.

The chain employs TRBV10-3 and TRBJ1-2; a weak D match, TRBD1 (5 bases). V lost 3 bases, J lost 9 bases, and 20 bases lay in between. The germline CDR1 and CDR2 sequences are ENHRY and SYGVKD. The CDR3 consists of 15 residues. In DNA form, the CDR3 reads TGTGCCATCAGTGAATCTCGGGATCACGGGGGACGCTACACCTTC. Its translation is CAISESRDHGGRYTF.

The chain links TRBV28 to TRBJ2-5; the match to TRBD2 covers 11 bases. The germline gives CDR1 MDHEN, CDR2 SYDVKM. J was trimmed by 4 bases and V by 6 bases; bases with no gene match: 10. CDR3 length: 16 residues. Here the CDR3 reads CASSPRSGRVLETQYF. The DNA for the CDR3 is TGTGCCAGCAGCCCCCGTAGCGGGAGGGTTTTAGAGACCCAGTACTTC.

The rearrangement links TRBV20-1 to TRBJ1-1; possible D gene TRBD1, 5 bases. The CDR3 has 14 residues. The V gene's germline CDR1 is DFQATT and CDR2 SNEGSKA (reference sequence). V lost 4 bases, J lost 2 bases, and 14 bases lay in between. The CDR3 DNA reads TGCAGTGCTACCCCTGGACACCTCAACACTGAAGCTTTCTTT. This codes for CSATPGHLNTEAFF.

The chain links TRBV6-5 to TRBJ1-2; D is undetermined. Trimming pared 9 bases from V and 3 bases from J, leaving 20 bases between. Per the germline V gene, CDR1 is MNHEY and CDR2 is SVGAGI. The CDR3 totals 15 residues. CDR3 region: CASGPWDPGDYGYTF. The CDR3 DNA is TGTGCCAGTGGGCCCTGGGATCCTGGGGACTATGGCTACACCTTC.

The chain is built from TRBV7-2 and TRBJ1-1, with D unresolved. This CDR3 has 13 residues. V shed 6 bases and J shed 7 bases, with 15 bases lying between them. Germline assignment: CDR1 SGHTA and CDR2 FQGNSA. The CDR3 protein is CASSFYMEGEAFF. The CDR3 nucleotides read TGTGCCAGCAGTTTTTACATGGAAGGTGAAGCTTTCTTT.

The rearrangement joins TRBV5-6 to TRBJ2-5; D gene uncertain. The CDR3 totals 12 residues. Germline V gene lookup returns CDR1 SGHDT and CDR2 YYEEEE. Deletions cut 7 bases from V and 5 bases from J, with 12 bases between. The DNA for the CDR3 is TGTGCCAGCGGCATACCCCGGGAGACCCAGTACTTC. Protein product: CASGIPRETQYF.

The V and J genes are TRBV7-9 and TRBJ1-5; tentative D call: TRBD1 (5 bases). Trimming cost V 5 bases and J 5 bases, with 10 bases left between them. There are 13 residues in the CDR3. Looked up from germline, CDR1 is SEHNR and CDR2 is FQNEAQ (reference sequence). The CDR3 bases are TGTGCCAGCAGCGTCCAGGGTGATCAGCCCCAGCATTTT. Residues: CASSVQGDQPQHF. Filled out from reference TRBV7-9 and TRBJ1-5, the complete variable domain reads DTGVSQNPRHKITKRGQNVTFRCDPISEHNRLYWYRQTLGQGPEFLTYFQNEAQLEKSRLLSDRFSAERPKGSFSTLEIQRTEQGDSAMYLCASSVQGDQPQHFGDGTRLSIL.

This chain uses TRBV20-1 with TRBJ1-1; D not certain. Germline loops: CDR1 DFQATT, CDR2 SNEGSKA (reference sequence). CDR3 length equals 15 residues. The ends were cut back, 0 bases at V and 5 bases at J, with 16 bases in the middle. The CDR3, as DNA: TGCAGTGCTAGAGATAGTACCGGGTTTAGGACTGAAGCTTTCTTT. Its translation is CSARDSTGFRTEAFF.

The rearrangement uses TRBV2 and TRBJ1-1, with D maybe TRBD1 (5 bases). The CDR3 length is 14 residues. Trimming cost V 11 bases and J 0 bases, with 16 bases left between them. Germline V gives CDR1 SNHLY, CDR2 FYNNEI. The CDR3 spells CAQAGPGMNTEAFF. In DNA form, the CDR3 reads TGTGCCCAGGCGGGGCCAGGGATGAACACTGAAGCTTTCTTT.

In this sample, this clonotype turned up once. The chain employs TRBV29-1 and TRBJ2-7; the D gene is possibly TRBD1 (6 bases). Per the germline V gene, CDR1 is SQVTM and CDR2 is ANQGSEA. Trimming removed 5 bases at V and 1 base at J, with 9 bases between. The CDR3 is 12 residues long. DNA of the CDR3: TGCAGCGTTCGACAGGATTCCTACGAGCAGTACTTC. Amino acids: CSVRQDSYEQYF.

The chain recombines TRBV5-1 with TRBJ2-7; 7 bases line up with TRBD1. Germline trimming cut 0 bases from V and 4 bases from J; bases unmatched to any gene: 22. This CDR3 is 20 amino acids long. In germline, CDR1 is SGHRS, CDR2 YFSETQ. CDR3 amino acids: CASSLGGDRALPPVLYEQYF. Here the CDR3 DNA reads TGCGCCAGCAGCTTGGGAGGAGACAGGGCCCTCCCCCCCGTGTTATACGAGCAGTACTTC. The full variable domain, in which reference TRBV5-1 and TRBJ2-7 provide the parts outside the CDR3, is KAGVTQTPRYLIKTRGQQVTLSCSPISGHRSVSWYQQTPGQGLQFLFEYFSETQRNKGNFPGRFSGRQFSNSRSEMNVSTLELGDSALYLCASSLGGDRALPPVLYEQYFGPGTRLTVT.

The chain links TRBV28 to TRBJ1-1; 7 nucleotides agree with TRBD1. The germline V gene encodes CDR1 MDHEN and CDR2 SYDVKM. V gave up 8 bases and J gave up 11 bases; unmatched junction bases: 8. The CDR3 has 11 amino acids. The CDR3 sequence is CASGFDRAAFF. The CDR3 DNA sequence: TGTGCCAGCGGATTTGACAGGGCTGCTTTCTTT.

The chain links TRBV12-3 or TRBV12-4 to TRBJ2-3; the D gene is possibly TRBD1 (6 bases). The ends were cut back, 3 bases at V and 6 bases at J, with 7 bases in the middle. The CDR3 sequence is 12 residues long. The CDR3 loop reads CASSFQGDTQYF. Here the CDR3 DNA reads TGTGCCAGCAGTTTTCAGGGGGATACGCAGTATTTT.

The count of this clonotype is one. The chain combines TRBV7-2 with TRBJ2-7; 11 positions agree with TRBD1. Germline lookup yields CDR1 SGHTA and CDR2 FQGNSA. This CDR3 has 15 amino acids. V shed 4 bases, J shed 6 bases, and the junction held 8 bases outside the gene matches. The CDR3, as DNA: TGTGCCAGCAGCTCTTCCGGGACAGGGGGAATCGAGCAGTACTTC. This codes for CASSSSGTGGIEQYF.

The V gene is TRBV20-1, the J gene TRBJ2-3; 8 nucleotides match TRBD2. Looked up from germline, CDR1 is DFQATT and CDR2 is SNEGSKA (reference sequence). The trim removed 8 bases at V and 0 bases at J, leaving 10 bases unmatched. This CDR3 region has 15 residues. The CDR3 loop reads CSSQGLAGSTDTQYF. CDR3 nucleotides: TGCAGTTCCCAGGGGCTAGCGGGTAGCACAGATACGCAGTATTTT.

The rearrangement joins TRBV9 to TRBJ2-2, with 7 bases fitting TRBD2. This CDR3 spans 16 amino acids. V was clipped by 0 bases and J by 3 bases; unmatched bases: 5. Germline lookup yields CDR1 SGDLS and CDR2 YYNGEE. The CDR3 DNA reads TGTGCCAGCAGCGTAGAGAGCGGGGATTACACCGGGGAGCTGTTTTTT. It encodes CASSVESGDYTGELFF.

V is TRBV19 and J is TRBJ1-5; TRBD1 matches 8 bases. The germline V gene has CDR1 LNHDA and CDR2 SQIVND (reference sequence). Trimming at V came to 6 bases and at J to 3 bases, leaving 7 bases not matched to a gene. CDR3 size: 15 residues. The CDR3 nucleotides are TGTGCCAGTAGCCCGGACAGGGATCCCAATCAGCCCCAGCATTTT. This encodes CASSPDRDPNQPQHF.

The rearrangement uses TRBV12-3 or TRBV12-4 and TRBJ2-1; perhaps TRBD2 as D (7 bases). Trimming cost V 6 bases and J 9 bases, with 12 bases left between them. The CDR3 runs 12 residues. Here the CDR3 reads CASRRGPGEQFF. CDR3 in DNA: TGTGCCAGCAGGCGGGGGCCGGGTGAGCAGTTCTTC.

This chain joins TRBV6-1 and TRBJ2-1, with D tentatively TRBD2 (6 bases). The CDR3 runs to 13 residues. Germline V lookup: CDR1 MNHNS, CDR2 SASEGT. Deletions cut 4 bases from V and 8 bases from J, with 12 bases between. CDR3 in DNA: TGTGCCAGCAGTGGGGACTGGTGGGATGAGCAGTTCTTC. Amino acid sequence: CASSGDWWDEQFF.